A selection of T cell receptor beta chains follows, all from one sample in a study of blood T cell repertoires in COVID-19. This table comes from immunoSEQ multiplex PCR, and its TCRdb copy is limited to in-frame clones, with some not included. The sample has roughly 69,000 clones, approximately 80% seen once; the top ten hold less than 4.5%. Sequences were obtained from PBMCs or T cells enriched from blood (not recorded which). The origin of the receptors is a woman in her thirties or forties with acute COVID-19. Each CDR3 is given with its conserved first and last residue. A D gene is named only where the DNA matches it firmly. Clone sizes are given selectively: once, few, many, or a class where the clone is expanded.

TRBV7-3	many	TRBJ2-7	TRBD2	TGTGCCAGCAGCGTCGGGACTAGCGGCGGGGACGAGCAGTACTTC	CASSVGTSGGDEQYF
TRBV28	NA	TRBJ2-1	TRBD2	TGTGCCAGCAGTTTATCTAGCGGGAACAATGAGCAGTTCTTC	CASSLSSGNNEQFF
TRBV27	NA	TRBJ1-4	TRBD1	TGTGCCAGCAGTTTAAAGTTCGTAGGCAGGGGGCTGGAAAAACTGTTTTTT	CASSLKFVGRGLEKLFF
TRBV2	NA	TRBJ2-5	TRBD1	TGTGCCAGCATAAGGGGGACAGGGGGCCCAAGGCCCCAAGAGACCCAGTACTTC	CASIRGTGGPRPQETQYF
TRBV3-1/TRBV3-2	NA	TRBJ2-1	TRBD2	TGTGCCAGCAGCCTTTTAGCGGGTGGGACTAGCGGGAGGGTAGGCACGGTAAATGAGCAGTTCTTC	CASSLLAGGTSGRVGTVNEQFF
TRBV28	NA	TRBJ2-1	TRBD2	TGTGCCAGCAGCACTAGCGGGGGCTCCTACAATGAGCAGTTCTTC	CASSTSGGSYNEQFF
TRBV28	NA	TRBJ1-2	NA	TGTGCCAGCAGTTACTCTCCTTTAAATCACGGGGGCTACACCTTC	CASSYSPLNHGGYTF
TRBV19	few	TRBJ1-4	TRBD1	TGTGCCAGTAGTCCCGGGACAGGGCGGTCGGAAAAACTGTTTTTT	CASSPGTGRSEKLFF
TRBV24-1	few	TRBJ2-7	TRBD1	TGTGCCACCAGTGATACCGGGACAGGGGGCGAGCAGTACTTC	CATSDTGTGGEQYF
TRBV11-3	NA	TRBJ2-3	NA	TGTGCCAGCAGCTTTGGGGGGACGACAGATACGCAGTATTTT	CASSFGGTTDTQYF
TRBV5-4	NA	TRBJ1-6	NA	TGTGCCAGCAGCGAGGCGAGCTCCTATAATTCACCCCTCCACTTT	CASSEASSYNSPLHF
TRBV5-6	NA	TRBJ1-6	NA	TGTGCCAGCAGCTCCCTTTTGGGTGGAGCCTATAATTCACCCCTCCACTTT	CASSSLLGGAYNSPLHF
TRBV5-1	NA	TRBJ1-4	TRBD1	TGCGCCAGCAGCGCGACAGGGCAGATGGATGAAAAACTGTTTTTT	CASSATGQMDEKLFF
TRBV28	few	TRBJ2-1	TRBD2	TGTGCCAGCAGTTTTCTAGCGGGAGCTTACAATGAGCAGTTCTTC	CASSFLAGAYNEQFF
TRBV16	few	TRBJ1-5	NA	TGTGCCAGCAGCCAGAGAAACTTCGATCAGCCCCAGCATTTT	CASSQRNFDQPQHF
TRBV5-1	NA	TRBJ2-7	TRBD1	TGCGCCAGCAGCCCTCAGACAGGGTCGGGCGAGCAGTACTTC	CASSPQTGSGEQYF
TRBV4-1	NA	TRBJ2-1	NA	TGCGCCAGCAGCCAAGATGAGGGAAATGAGCAGTTCTTC	CASSQDEGNEQFF
TRBV5-1	once	TRBJ2-4	NA	TGCGCCAGCAGCTTCGAAACGACAGGATTAGCCAAAAACATTCAGTACTTC	CASSFETTGLAKNIQYF
TRBV10-3	once	TRBJ1-2	TRBD1	TGTGCCATCAGTGAGTCCTGGACAGGGTCTGCTGGCTACACCTTC	CAISESWTGSAGYTF
TRBV7-9	NA	TRBJ2-5	NA	TGTGCCAGCAGCTTAGTAACAGGGCGGCAAGAGACCCAGTACTTC	CASSLVTGRQETQYF
TRBV3-1/TRBV3-2	NA	TRBJ1-2	NA	TGTGCCAGCAGCCAAGTGAATGCAGGGAATGGCTACACCTTC	CASSQVNAGNGYTF
TRBV2	NA	TRBJ1-1	NA	TGTGCCAGCAGTGGCCCCGGGGTAGAGGACACTGAAGCTTTCTTT	CASSGPGVEDTEAFF
TRBV4-1	NA	TRBJ2-1	TRBD2	TGCGCCAGCAGCCCCCCAGCGGGAAGTCAGTTCTTC	CASSPPAGSQFF
TRBV3-1/TRBV3-2	few	TRBJ2-2	NA	TGTGCCAGCGTCCAGGAGGCCGGCACCGGGGAGCTGTTTTTT	CASVQEAGTGELFF
TRBV29-1	NA	TRBJ2-2	NA	TGCAGCGTTGGGGGGGCGAACACCGGGGAGCTGTTTTTT	CSVGGANTGELFF
TRBV5-1	NA	TRBJ2-7	TRBD2	TGCGCCAGCAGCTTCACTAGCGGGAGTAATGGGGTCTCCTACGAGCAGTACTTC	CASSFTSGSNGVSYEQYF
TRBV6-5	once	TRBJ2-1	TRBD1	TGTGCCAGCCACCGGACAGGGATCTACAATGAGCAGTTCTTC	CASHRTGIYNEQFF
TRBV5-4	NA	TRBJ2-1	TRBD1	TGTGCCAGCAGCGCGGAACAGGGGGCAGGTGAGCAGTTCTTC	CASSAEQGAGEQFF
TRBV24-1	NA	TRBJ2-3	NA	TGTGCCACCAGTGATAATACTAGAGCTAGCACAGATACGCAGTATTTT	CATSDNTRASTDTQYF
TRBV19	NA	TRBJ1-5	TRBD1	TGTGCCAGCCGAGGGGGCAGCCCTATCAATCAGCCCCAGCATTTT	CASRGGSPINQPQHF
TRBV19	NA	TRBJ1-4	NA	TGTGCCAGTAGTCCCGGGGGTGTGGCGGGACGACTGTTTTTT	CASSPGGVAGRLFF
TRBV6-5	NA	TRBJ2-1	NA	TGTGCCAGCAATCTAGGGGGGGGCTCCTACAATGAGCAGTTCTTC	CASNLGGGSYNEQFF
TRBV9	NA	TRBJ2-1	TRBD2	TGTGCCAGCAGCGGCGGGGGTTGGGACGAGCAGTTCTTC	CASSGGGWDEQFF
TRBV10-3	NA	TRBJ2-2	TRBD2	TGTGCCTCGGGGACTAGCGGGGGGCCGGGGTACACCGGGGAGCTGTTTTTT	CASGTSGGPGYTGELFF
TRBV7-9	NA	TRBJ1-1	NA	TGTGCCAGCAGCTTAGAGAGGGGAAGGGGGACTGAAGCTTTCTTT	CASSLERGRGTEAFF
TRBV5-8	NA	TRBJ2-5	TRBD1	TGTGCCAGCAGCTTGGGGACAGGGGATACAGAAGAGACCCAGTACTTC	CASSLGTGDTEETQYF
TRBV28	NA	TRBJ1-6	TRBD1	TGTGCCAGCAGTTTAAGCAGCAGGGGGAGCTCCTATAATTCACCCCTCCACTTT	CASSLSSRGSSYNSPLHF
TRBV19	NA	TRBJ1-2	TRBD1	TGTGCCAGTGGGGGGACAGGTCCCCCCTATGGCTACACCTTC	CASGGTGPPYGYTF
TRBV14	NA	TRBJ2-2	TRBD2	TGTGCCAGCAGCCAAGTAGCGGGAGTAGAGACCGGGGAGCTGTTTTTT	CASSQVAGVETGELFF
TRBV10-2	NA	TRBJ2-7	NA	TGCGCCAGCAGTGGGCCCCTCGAGCAGTACTTC	CASSGPLEQYF
TRBV10-1	NA	TRBJ2-4	TRBD1	TGCGCCAGCAGTTCGGGACAGAAAAACATTCAGTACTTC	CASSSGQKNIQYF
TRBV3-1/TRBV3-2	NA	TRBJ2-5	TRBD2	TGTGCCAGCAGCCCGGGACTAGCGGTCAGGGAGACCCAGTACTTC	CASSPGLAVRETQYF
TRBV5-6	once	TRBJ1-6	NA	TGTGCCAGCAGCGCGGAAGGTTTTAATTCACCCCTCCACTTT	CASSAEGFNSPLHF
TRBV7-6	NA	TRBJ1-6	NA	TGTGCCAGCAGCCCTGGGGGGGTTCGGTCACCCCTCCACTTT	CASSPGGVRSPLHF
TRBV4-1	NA	TRBJ1-6	NA	TGCGCCAGCAGCCAAGTAAGCGGCTTCAGGTCACCCCTCCACTTT	CASSQVSGFRSPLHF
TRBV18	once	TRBJ2-1	TRBD1	TGTGCCAGCTCACCATCCGGGACAGGGGGCTACAATGAGCAGTTCTTC	CASSPSGTGGYNEQFF
TRBV28	NA	TRBJ2-5	TRBD1	TGTGCCAGCAGTTGGACAGGGTCGCGGGAGACCCAGTACTTC	CASSWTGSRETQYF
TRBV2	NA	TRBJ2-6	TRBD1	TGTGCCAGCAGTGAAGCCGGGACAGGGCTCTCTGGGGCCAACGTCCTGACTTTC	CASSEAGTGLSGANVLTF
TRBV27	NA	TRBJ1-2	TRBD1	TGTGCCAGCAGTTTAACCTTCGAACAGGGGATCCCCTATGGCTACACCTTC	CASSLTFEQGIPYGYTF
TRBV7-9	NA	TRBJ1-1	NA	TGTGCCAGCAGCTTTAAGGGGTGGGACACTGAAGCTTTCTTT	CASSFKGWDTEAFF
TRBV28	NA	TRBJ1-1	NA	TGTGCCAGCAGCGACCCCGGGGGAACTGAAGCTTTCTTT	CASSDPGGTEAFF